The 30 T cell receptor beta chains below come from one sample, sequenced in a study of blood T cell repertoires in COVID-19. Some clones are missing from TCRdb's copy, which holds only in-frame ones; the method was immunoSEQ multiplex PCR. The data contain some 300,000 clones, just under 90% of them singletons. The sample comprised peripheral blood. Source of these receptors: a woman aged 45-59 years with COVID-19, enrolled during active disease.

J is TRBJ1-1 and V is TRBV11-3; 7 bases line up with TRBD1. This CDR3 has 14 residues. The V gene's germline CDR1 is SGHNT and CDR2 YENEEA. J gave up 1 base and V 3 bases, and 2 bases lay outside the gene matches. The CDR3 spells CASSFRQGNTEAFF. CDR3 nucleotide sequence: TGTGCCAGCAGCTTTCGACAGGGGAACACTGAAGCTTTCTTT.

This clone occurred a few times. This rearrangement joins TRBV30 to TRBJ1-5, with D hard to call. V was pared by 0 bases and J by 0 bases, with 9 bases between. Germline V gene data show CDR1 as GTSNPN and CDR2 as SVGIG (reference sequence). This CDR3 comprises 15 residues. CDR3 sequence: CAWSVLGHSNQPQHF. The CDR3 nucleotides read TGTGCCTGGAGTGTACTAGGTCATAGCAATCAGCCCCAGCATTTT.

The rearrangement links TRBV6-1 to TRBJ2-1, with 10 nucleotides matching TRBD2. After removal of 1 base from V and 9 bases from J, the junction contained 6 bases not matched to a gene. Germline lookup yields CDR1 MNHNS and CDR2 SASEGT. The CDR3 is 15 residues long. This chain's CDR3 is CASSEDASGSFEQFF. The CDR3 nucleotides are TGTGCCAGCAGTGAAGATGCTAGCGGGAGTTTTGAGCAGTTCTTC.

This rearrangement joins TRBV5-1 to TRBJ2-2; TRBD2 might be the D (5 bases). V gave up 4 bases and J gave up 6 bases, with 19 bases separating them. Germline CDR1 SGHRS, CDR2 YFSETQ. The CDR3 contains 16 residues. The chain's CDR3 is CASSIGRNLGAGELFF. CDR3 sequence (DNA): TGCGCCAGCAGCATAGGTCGTAACCTCGGGGCCGGGGAGCTGTTTTTT.

CDR3 sequence reads: CASSSRGLAGLNEQFF. The CDR3, as DNA: TGTGCCAGCAGCTCCCGTGGGCTAGCGGGTCTTAATGAGCAGTTCTTC. This chain connects TRBV7-2 to TRBJ2-1; 8 bases align to TRBD2. V shed 4 bases, J shed 7 bases, and the junction held 12 bases outside the gene matches. This CDR3 comprises 16 residues. The germline CDR1 and CDR2 sequences are SGHTA and FQGNSA.

This sequence joins TRBV2 and TRBJ2-3, with D tentatively TRBD2 (5 bases). The CDR3 length is 16 residues. Germline V gene lookup returns CDR1 SNHLY and CDR2 FYNNEI. The V gene lost 6 bases and the J gene lost 0 bases, with 16 bases spanning the gap. The CDR3 nucleotides are TGTGCCAGCAGAGGACTCCAGTCCTTTAGCACAGATACGCAGTATTTT. This codes for CASRGLQSFSTDTQYF.

This chain connects TRBV12-3 or TRBV12-4 to TRBJ1-1, with D maybe TRBD1 (6 bases). Trimming removed 6 bases from V and 4 bases from J, with 12 bases in between. There are 13 residues in the CDR3. CDR3 coding DNA: TGTGCCAGCAGCCTACACAGGGCCACTGAAGCTTTCTTT. It yields the protein CASSLHRATEAFF.

The chain recombines TRBV5-1 with TRBJ2-3, with TRBD1 matching over 9 bases. Trimming took 4 bases from V and 0 from J; bases not matched to a gene: 6. Per germline, CDR1 SGHRS and CDR2 YFSETQ. The CDR3 length is 16 residues. Here the CDR3 DNA reads TGCGCCAGCAGCCCCCCGACAGGGGGGAGCACAGATACGCAGTATTTT. Translating gives CASSPPTGGSTDTQYF.

The chain links TRBV5-4 to TRBJ2-5; 9 nucleotides line up with TRBD1. J gave up 4 bases and V 1 base, and 11 bases lay outside the gene matches. CDR3 length equals 17 residues. Germline V CDR1 and CDR2: SGHNT, YYREEE (reference sequence). The CDR3, as DNA: TGTGCCAGCAGCTTGACGACAGGGGGTCGTACCAGAGAGACCCAGTACTTC. Protein product: CASSLTTGGRTRETQYF.

The rearrangement uses TRBV18 and TRBJ2-1, with D perhaps TRBD2 (6 bases). Trimming stripped 2 bases from V and 8 bases from J, with 19 bases between. This CDR3 has 16 amino acids. Germline-derived CDR1 and CDR2 are KGHSH and LQKENI. Here the CDR3 reads CASSPINTGGIDEQFF. The CDR3, as DNA: TGTGCCAGCTCACCAATTAATACAGGAGGGATCGATGAGCAGTTCTTC. The full variable domain, rest sourced from reference TRBV18 and TRBJ2-1, is NAGVMQNPRHLVRRRGQEARLRCSPMKGHSHVYWYRQLPEEGLKFMVYLQKENIIDESGMPKERFSAEFPKEGPSILRIQQVVRGDSAAYFCASSPINTGGIDEQFFGPGTRLTVL.

V gene TRBV19 combines with J gene TRBJ1-2; a possible D gene is TRBD1 (5 bases). Per germline, CDR1 LNHDA and CDR2 SQIVND (reference sequence). The CDR3 totals 15 residues. V was pared by 3 bases and J by 0 bases, with 11 bases between. CDR3 residues: CASSMWGSANYGYTF. Here the CDR3 DNA reads TGTGCCAGTAGTATGTGGGGCTCGGCTAACTATGGCTACACCTTC. The variable domain in full, with the rest retrieved from reference TRBV19 and TRBJ1-2, is DGGITQSPKYLFRKEGQNVTLSCEQNLNHDAMYWYRQDPGQGLRLIYYSQIVNDFQKGDIAEGYSVSREKKESFPLTVTSAQKNPTAFYLCASSMWGSANYGYTFGSGTRLTVV.

J is TRBJ1-1 and V is TRBV29-1; 8 bases are shared with TRBD1. This CDR3 is 15 amino acids long. J lost 6 bases, V lost 5 bases, and 14 bases had no gene match. Germline V lookup: CDR1 SQVTM, CDR2 ANQGSEA. Written as DNA, the CDR3 is TGCAGCGTTCTAGATACAGGGGGAGGTGAATCTGAAGCTTTCTTT. Encoded protein: CSVLDTGGGESEAFF.

The genes are TRBV9 and TRBJ2-1; 10 positions match TRBD1. The CDR3 is 15 residues long. J gave up 4 bases and V 4 bases, and 5 bases lay outside the gene matches. Germline V gene sequence: CDR1 SGDLS, CDR2 YYNGEE. As DNA, the CDR3 is TGTGCCAGCAGCAGACAGGGGGCAGTTTACAATGAGCAGTTCTTC. Its translation is CASSRQGAVYNEQFF. Filled out from reference TRBV9 and TRBJ2-1, the complete variable domain reads DSGVTQTPKHLITATGQRVTLRCSPRSGDLSVYWYQQSLDQGLQFLIQYYNGEERAKGNILERFSAQQFPDLHSELNLSSLELGDSALYFCASSRQGAVYNEQFFGPGTRLTVL.

This sequence joins TRBV3-1 (or the pseudogene TRBV3-2) and TRBJ2-5, with TRBD1 matching over 11 bases. V was pared by 4 bases and J by 4 bases, with 5 bases of the junction left unmatched. Germline V gene lookup returns CDR1 LGHDT and CDR2 YNNKEL (reference sequence). The CDR3 runs 15 residues. The CDR3 region has the DNA TGTGCCAGCAGCCTAGGACAGGGGGCAGGAGAGACCCAGTACTTC. This sequence encodes CASSLGQGAGETQYF.

The chain combines TRBV24-1 with TRBJ2-1; 14 bases are shared with TRBD2. Unmatched junction bases numbered 7, after V lost 3 bases and J lost 7 bases. Looked up from germline, CDR1 is KGHDR and CDR2 is SFDVKD. The CDR3 is 17 residues long. The CDR3 DNA reads as TGTGCCACCAGTGATCCCGGGACTAGCGGGAGTTTGAATGAGCAGTTCTTC. Translated: CATSDPGTSGSLNEQFF.

The count of this clone is one. The genes are TRBV20-1 and TRBJ2-1, with 8 nucleotides matching TRBD2. V lost 3 bases, J lost 9 bases, and 7 bases stayed unmatched. CDR3 size: 13 residues. The germline gives CDR1 DFQATT, CDR2 SNEGSKA (reference sequence). CDR3: CSASPSGFGEQFF. The CDR3 DNA reads as TGCAGTGCTAGTCCTAGCGGGTTTGGTGAGCAGTTCTTC.

The genes are TRBV15 and TRBJ2-7; 12 bases fit TRBD1. The V gene's germline CDR1 is LNHNV and CDR2 YYDKDF (reference sequence). V lost 3 bases, J lost 7 bases, and 16 bases stayed unmatched. CDR3 length: 18 amino acids. This chain's CDR3 is CATSRSRDRGLVVLEQYF. The CDR3 DNA reads as TGTGCCACCAGCAGGTCACGGGACAGGGGGCTAGTTGTTCTGGAGCAGTACTTC.

The V call is TRBV11-2, the J call TRBJ2-1, with TRBD1 identical over 7 bases. V was clipped by 0 bases and J by 7 bases; unmatched bases: 9. The germline CDR1 and CDR2 sequences are SGHAT and FQNNGV. The CDR3 is 16 residues long. CDR3 amino acids: CASSLDLAGGVNEQFF. CDR3 sequence (DNA): TGTGCCAGCAGCTTAGATTTGGCAGGGGGAGTAAATGAGCAGTTCTTC.

This chain joins TRBV6-2 or TRBV6-3 and TRBJ2-7; 9 positions match TRBD2. Trimming at V came to 6 bases and at J to 1 base, leaving 7 bases not matched to a gene. In germline, CDR1 is MNHEY, CDR2 SVGEGT. The CDR3 contains 15 residues. CDR3 loop: CASSPGTSRSYEQYF. CDR3 nucleotide sequence: TGTGCCAGCAGCCCCGGGACTAGCAGATCCTACGAGCAGTACTTC.

The chain uses TRBV30 and TRBJ1-4, with 9 bases matching TRBD1. Trimming cost V 5 bases and J 7 bases; bases outside gene matches: 5. The CDR3 consists of 13 residues. Germline V gene sequence: CDR1 GTSNPN, CDR2 SVGIG (reference sequence). CDR3 loop: CAWGGQGSEKLFF. The CDR3 nucleotides read TGTGCCTGGGGGGGACAGGGTAGTGAAAAACTGTTTTTT.

The genes are TRBV27 and TRBJ2-6, with 8 nucleotides matching TRBD2. V was clipped by 1 base and J by 1 base; unmatched bases: 12. CDR1 and CDR2 (germline): MNHEY, SMNVEV (reference sequence). The CDR3 spans 20 residues. DNA for the CDR3: TGTGCCAGCAGTTTATTGAGGACTAGCATCCTCCCTTCTGGGGCCAACGTCCTGACTTTC. This gives the protein CASSLLRTSILPSGANVLTF.

This sequence joins TRBV6-5 and TRBJ2-7, with 8 bases matching TRBD2. In germline, CDR1 is MNHEY, CDR2 SVGAGI. The CDR3 runs 14 residues. CDR3 sequence reads: CKRPWTSISYEQYF. Here the CDR3 DNA reads TGTAAGCGACCTTGGACTAGCATTTCCTACGAGCAGTACTTC.

DNA of the CDR3: TGTGCCAGCTCCATTCCGGACAGACAAGAGACCCAGTACTTC. Protein sequence: CASSIPDRQETQYF. The chain has TRBV25-1 and TRBJ2-5, with TRBD1 as a possible D gene (6 bases). Deletions cut 8 bases from V and 2 bases from J, with 15 bases between. Germline assignment: CDR1 MGHDK and CDR2 SYGVNS. This CDR3 contains 14 residues.

This clone was counted once. The chain uses TRBV24-1 and TRBJ2-1; D not certain. Germline V gene sequence: CDR1 KGHDR, CDR2 SFDVKD. The CDR3 is 11 residues long. V was cut by 8 bases and J by 4 bases, with 5 bases left in between. CDR3 coding DNA: TGTGCCACCAATTATTACAATGAGCAGTTCTTC. Translating it yields CATNYYNEQFF.

V is TRBV7-8 and J is TRBJ1-2; no definite D call. Trimming took off 2 bases at V and 4 bases at J, with 8 bases between the two ends. The germline CDR1 and CDR2 sequences are SGHVS and FQNEAQ. This CDR3 spans 13 amino acids. CDR3 DNA: TGTGCCAGCAGCTTACAGGTCGGCTATGGCTACACCTTC. Translating gives CASSLQVGYGYTF.

The chain has TRBV7-3 and TRBJ2-1; 14 bases map to TRBD2. The germline CDR1 and CDR2 sequences are SGHTA and FQGTGA. V was clipped by 2 bases and J by 6 bases; unmatched bases: 0. The CDR3 covers 15 residues. DNA for the CDR3: TGTGCCAGCAGCTTAGGGACTAGCGGGAGCAATGAGCAGTTCTTC. Protein sequence: CASSLGTSGSNEQFF.

This sequence joins TRBV25-1 and TRBJ1-4, with D unclear. Germline CDR1 is MGHDK and CDR2 is SYGVNS. The CDR3 consists of 14 residues. The V end lost 3 bases, the J end lost 8 bases, and 13 bases lay between the germline ends. CDR3 sequence: CASSDLESPEKLFF. The CDR3, as DNA: TGTGCCAGCAGTGATCTGGAGAGTCCCGAAAAACTGTTTTTT.

The chain uses TRBV19 and TRBJ1-2; D is unresolved. Germline CDR1 is LNHDA and CDR2 is SQIVND (reference sequence). CDR3 length equals 13 residues. V shed 5 bases and J shed 5 bases, with 12 bases lying between them. The CDR3 coding sequence is TGTGCCAGTAGTCGCGCAGTCGGGTATGGCTACACCTTC. Encoded protein: CASSRAVGYGYTF.

This clone was seen a single time. As DNA, the CDR3 is TGTGCCAGCAGTTTTCATAAGGGGCCGAACACTGAAGCTTTCTTT. As protein: CASSFHKGPNTEAFF. The chain couples TRBV27 to TRBJ1-1, with a possible D match to TRBD1 (5 bases). This CDR3 is 15 amino acids long. The V gene's germline CDR1 is MNHEY and CDR2 SMNVEV (reference sequence). The V end lost 3 bases, the J end lost 1 base, and 12 bases lay between the germline ends.

V is TRBV7-9 and J is TRBJ1-2; D may be TRBD1 (5 bases). Germline lookup yields CDR1 SEHNR and CDR2 FQNEAQ (reference sequence). V lost 0 bases and J 1 base, leaving 15 bases between the germline ends. The CDR3 is 17 residues long. CDR3 protein: CASSLAVGGTFNYGYTF. CDR3 nucleotides: TGTGCCAGCAGCTTAGCGGTTGGGGGGACTTTTAACTATGGCTACACCTTC.